This T cell receptor (beta chain) was documented in a study of a mutant IDH1 vaccine in newly diagnosed glioma. The wider study: Across weeks 1, 3, 5, 7, 11, 15, 19 and 23, patients received a vaccination each time, eight in all. Patients got radiotherapy, temozolomide, or both beforehand, and most got both.

Trimming left V 4 bases short and J 4 bases short, with 20 bases between. This CDR3 spans 16 amino acids. CDR1 and CDR2 (germline): SGHRS, YFSETQ. Study-level points and caveats: Seemingly, top peripheral T cell clonotype changes bore no relation to pseudoprogression.

Specified time point: week 11, during vaccination. Vaccination used 300 ug of mutant IDH1 20-mer peptide per dose, with topical imiquimod. Assay used: immunoSEQ multiplex PCR; TCRdb lists only in-frame clones, some missing. The sample carries roughly 62,000 clones, 70% to 90% recorded once. Details on this clone: The antigen is undetermined.

This clonotype was obtained from a man in his forties or fifties with glioma. The V call is TRBV5-1, the J call TRBJ2-5; the D gene is possibly TRBD1 (7 bases). Specimen: PBMCs, collected from a glioma patient whose treatment included an IDH1 peptide vaccine. CDR3 amino acids: CASSHADRRGSETQYF. The CDR3 coding sequence is TGCGCCAGCAGCCACGCGGACAGGAGGGGTTCAGAGACCCAGTACTTC.